This paragraph covers one T cell receptor beta chain sequence. The antigen it binds to is not known. No per-base quality is available; no much larger clone lies one base away. The germline V gene yields MGHDK for CDR1 and SYGVNS for CDR2. The CDR3, cysteine through phenylalanine, is 15 amino acids long. Solely the CDR3 DNA is kept, with 45 bases framed from the first base. V is pared back by 3 bases and J by 0 bases, with 10 bases lying between the germline termini. Using the deep immunoSEQ assay, multiplex PCR amplified TCR CDR3 regions from genomic DNA. Genomic DNA extracted from each cell subset was distributed evenly over all wells of several immunoSEQ 96-well plates, and each plate served as one replicate. For sorted subsets, each replicate PCR was loaded with approximately 190 ng genomic DNA, equivalent to about 30,000 T cell genomes. Purified libraries were quantified with a Qubit 3.0 fluorometer, sized on a Bioanalyzer 2100, and re-quantified with the KAPA Library Quantification kit. A separate single-read 150-cycle Illumina NextSeq 550 flow cell was used to sequence each immunoSEQ 96-well plate. In the source study's methods: Because the immunoSEQ output included only junctional sequences and no quality scores, the filtering could not be the same as the filtering used for full-length reads. Sequences were annotated with PyIR, a Python wrapper for IgBLAST v1.9, and V/J genes and CDR3 were assigned using IMGT germline references. Reads were removed for weak V/J assignments (E-value above 1e-6), missing CDR3, stop codons, out-of-frame junctions, or ambiguous translated residues. V3J clonotypes were defined as sequences sharing an identical inferred V gene, J gene, and CDR3 amino acid sequence. To compute the percentage overlap between repertoires, the number of shared unique clonotypes was divided by the size of the smaller repertoire. Three approaches were used to assess repertoire richness: RTK rarefaction, the Chao1 estimator, and Recon v2.1 estimates of unobserved clonotypes. Generation probabilities for all TCRbeta clonotypes obtained by the gDNA method from a handful of donors were computed using OLGA. TCRdb carries this immuneACCESS record with in-frame sequences only. Its versions omit some clonotypes, under half of them owing to an unresolved V gene in the studies checked, with the rest unexplained. V and J calls and clone size are copied from that table; D and trimming were computed from the DNA. The sample data list about 2,500,000 clones, and approximately 92% of these were observed just once. Of the sample, 0.14% is held by the ten largest clones.

This sample was included in a study of shared clonotypes between healthy human individuals (dated by TCRdb to about 2020). Context from the whole study: A few men and a couple of women, aged 18 to 49 years, made up the cohort. For each donor, three plates each were used for CD4 naive and CD4 memory, two plates were used for CD8 naive, and one plate was used for CD8 memory. To estimate repertoire size and how much clonotypes are shared between individuals, the study performed deep sequencing of blood TCR repertoires from a few healthy adults. To increase sequencing depth and limit assay-specific biases, TCR repertoire library preparation and sequencing were carried out by different laboratories using diverse techniques. Each donor's leukapheresis produced roughly between about 0.9 and 9.5 billion PBMCs.

Paper-wide results and their limitations: Based on pairwise subsampling, the degree of clonotype sharing among donors was expected to be affected by sequencing depth. When a few donors were compared, the shared fraction of clonotypes was roughly 5% for naive CD4, approximately 3.3% for naive CD8, 2.3% for memory CD4, and 0.35% to 0.5% for memory CD8. Incomplete sequencing was indicated by rarefaction of sorted-subset datasets, despite the large sequencing depth. Clonotypes shared by all four sorted-subset donors showed higher generation probabilities than non-shared clonotypes. Naive subsets generally had larger estimated clonotype richness than memory subsets did. Because the study included only a small number of donors, the genetic and exposure-history diversity represented was limited. Sampling was restricted to blood, and TCR repertoires in tissues likely differ from the TCR repertoires found in blood.

The donors were healthy, HIV-negative adults who had no recently reported acute infections or vaccinations. Every donor was a Caucasian adult living in Nashville, Tennessee, USA. CD4+ T cells were enriched through magnetic negative selection, after which naive cells were positively selected on CD45RA and the remaining negative fraction served as the memory subset. Blood was collected by leukapheresis, and PBMCs were isolated by Ficoll-Histopaque density gradient centrifugation and then cryopreserved in liquid nitrogen vapor phase. Analytical flow cytometry was used to check the purity and quantity of each magnetically sorted T cell population. From each sorted fraction, genomic DNA was isolated and quantified by UV absorbance on a Nanodrop 2000c.

The TCR comes from a man between 18 and 29 years old in good health. Sequencing input: naive CD4+ T cells sorted from blood. The cell subset or site label corresponds to: CD45RA+ positively selected. The sequence is built from TRBV25-1 and TRBJ2-3, with a tentative D gene TRBD1 over 5 matching bases. This receptor has the CDR3 CASSDPRESTDTQYF. The DNA reads TGTGCCAGCAGTGACCCCAGGGAAAGCACAGATACGCAGTATTTT. Reference TRBV25-1 and TRBJ2-3 proteins supply the regions before and after the CDR3; the full variable domain is: EADIYQTPRYLVIGTGKKITLECSQTMGHDKMYWYQQDPGMELHLIHYSYGVNSTEKGDLSSESTVSRIRTEHFPLTLESARPSHTSQYLCASSDPRESTDTQYFGPGTRLTVL.